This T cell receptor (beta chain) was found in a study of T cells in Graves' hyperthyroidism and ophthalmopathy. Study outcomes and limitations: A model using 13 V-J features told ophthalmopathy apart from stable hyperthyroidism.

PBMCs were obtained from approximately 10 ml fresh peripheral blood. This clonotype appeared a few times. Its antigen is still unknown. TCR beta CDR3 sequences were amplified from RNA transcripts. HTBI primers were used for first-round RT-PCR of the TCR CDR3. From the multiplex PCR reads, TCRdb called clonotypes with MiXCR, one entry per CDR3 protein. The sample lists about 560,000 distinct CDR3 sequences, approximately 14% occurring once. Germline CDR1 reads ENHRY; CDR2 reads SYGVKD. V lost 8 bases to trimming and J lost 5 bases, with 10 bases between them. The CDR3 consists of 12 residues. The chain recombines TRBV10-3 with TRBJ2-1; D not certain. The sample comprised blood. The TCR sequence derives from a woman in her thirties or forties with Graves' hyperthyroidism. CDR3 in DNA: TGTGCCATCCAAGAACAGAACAATGAGCAGTTCTTC. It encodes CAIQEQNNEQFF.